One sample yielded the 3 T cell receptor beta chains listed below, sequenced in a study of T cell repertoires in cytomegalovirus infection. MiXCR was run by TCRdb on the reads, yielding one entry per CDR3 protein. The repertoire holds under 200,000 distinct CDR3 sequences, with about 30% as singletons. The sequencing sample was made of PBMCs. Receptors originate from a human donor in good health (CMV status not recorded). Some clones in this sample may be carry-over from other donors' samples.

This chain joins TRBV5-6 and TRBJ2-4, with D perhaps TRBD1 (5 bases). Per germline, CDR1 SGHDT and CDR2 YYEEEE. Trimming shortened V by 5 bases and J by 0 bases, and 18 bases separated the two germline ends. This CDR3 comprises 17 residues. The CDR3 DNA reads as TGTGCCAGCAGTTCAATCGACAGACGGCTAGCCAAAAACATTCAGTACTTC. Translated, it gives CASSSIDRRLAKNIQYF.

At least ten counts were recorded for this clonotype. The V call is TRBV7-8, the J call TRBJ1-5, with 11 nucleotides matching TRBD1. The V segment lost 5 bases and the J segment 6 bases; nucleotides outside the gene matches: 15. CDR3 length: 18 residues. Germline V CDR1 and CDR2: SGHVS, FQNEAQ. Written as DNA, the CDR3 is TGTGCCAGCAGCCCTCCCCGCCGGACAGGGGGCTTGGGTCAGCCCCAGCATTTT. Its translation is CASSPPRRTGGLGQPQHF.

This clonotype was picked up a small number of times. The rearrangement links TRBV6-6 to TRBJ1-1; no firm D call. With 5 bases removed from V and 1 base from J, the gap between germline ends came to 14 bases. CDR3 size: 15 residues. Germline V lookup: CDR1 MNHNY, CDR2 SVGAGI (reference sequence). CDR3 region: CASSVTPSWNTEAFF. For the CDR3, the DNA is TGTGCCAGCAGTGTGACCCCTTCATGGAACACTGAAGCTTTCTTT.